This T cell receptor beta chain was retrieved from a study of graft-versus-host responses after intestinal transplantation (dated by TCRdb to 2020 to 2023). Study-level background: The transplants that recipients got were multivisceral, liver-intestinal, or isolated intestinal. To identify alloreactive clones, pre-transplant mixed lymphocyte reaction products were sequenced and then compared with unstimulated pre-transplant donor and recipient T cells. Donor T cell macrochimerism was defined as a peak of at least 4% donor T cells among recipient peripheral blood mononuclear cells. All recipients received anti-thymocyte globulin induction followed by maintenance tacrolimus and steroids for approximately 3 years. The cohort enrolled some 24 intestinal transplant recipients, one of whom was a retransplant, and 3 patients without pretransplant specimens were excluded. Samples from a few later patients were sequenced in-house on an Illumina MiSeq with MiXCR processing rather than by the commercial service. After intestinal transplantation, graft-versus-host and host-versus-graft alloreactive T cell clones in the graft, circulation and bone marrow were tracked using bulk TCR-beta CDR3 sequencing.

This clone has just one count. Its specific antigen is unknown. Qualities for individual bases were not recorded, and no much larger clone is one base off. In the paper's terms, the time point label means: cells obtained before transplantation from donor or recipient. CD3+CD4+ and CD3+CD8+ populations were FACS-sorted from unstimulated pre-transplant donor and recipient cells taken from spleen or lymph nodes. On the study overall, not on this receptor specifically: Patients with donor T cell macrochimerism had high GvH to HvG T cell clonal ratios in their allografts. The relatively low number and heterogeneity of intestinal transplant patients limited the conclusions. GvH clones turned up in recipient bone marrow, with some appearing earlier in ileal mucosa or blood, a pattern consistent with an intestinal mucosal origin. Early after transplant, peak levels of circulating GvH clones were found to be associated with declines in HvG clones.

The library relied on the immunoSEQ multiplex PCR assay. For most patients, genomic DNA was isolated with the Qiagen DNeasy Blood and Tissue Kit and shipped frozen to Adaptive Biotechnologies for TCR sequencing. For most patients, high-throughput TCR-beta CDR3 sequencing of genomic DNA was performed by Adaptive Biotechnologies. On the authors' methods: Adaptive's ImmunoSEQ software supplied the TCR sequencing data for 15 to 20 patients, while MiXCR and VDJtools were used to process a few other patients. To correct CD4 versus CD8 sorting errors, sequences present in both subsets at a frequency ratio below 5:1 were removed. CDR3 nucleotide sequences shared between donor and recipient were removed because their origin could not be assigned. To be classed as alloreactive, a clone needed at least 2-fold expansion over unstimulated cells and a minimum CFSE-low frequency of 0.002% (template counts) or 0.001% (read counts). Clones were considered mappable if detected in sequenced pre-transplant spleen, lymph node, or MLR CFSE-low populations of the donor or recipient. The cumulative frequency of alloreactive clones was calculated as a percentage of all sequences, weighted by copy number. The source is immuneACCESS, and TCRdb retained only in-frame sequences with V and J called. Part of the clones is not carried over; for the studies checked, unresolved V genes explain less than half of this, and the remainder is unexplained. That table is the source of V, J and clone size, and D and trimming were worked out from the DNA. In all, the sample holds 85,000 to 110,000 clones, and 93% of those were seen once. The ten largest clones capture approximately 1.2% of the sample.

The clonotype comes from a human donor who received an intestinal transplant. The source material was unstimulated CD8+ T cells sorted from spleen or lymph node cells, sampled before intestinal transplant.

The nucleotide sequence reads as follows: TGCGCCAGCAGCCTTAGAGGGACAGGGGGCCTACAGAGTGGTTCACCCCTCCACTTT. This codes for CASSLRGTGGLQSGSPLHF. The receptor chain draws on TRBV5-1 and TRBJ1-6; the junction holds 12 bases that match TRBD1. The CDR3 starts with the cysteine, ends with the phenylalanine, and has 19 residues. The CDR3 DNA has 57 bases and is translated from base 1. Germline trimming amounts to 4 bases on V and 9 bases on J, with 17 as the count of junction bases outside the gene matches. From the germline V gene, CDR1 is SGHRS and CDR2 is YFSETQ.